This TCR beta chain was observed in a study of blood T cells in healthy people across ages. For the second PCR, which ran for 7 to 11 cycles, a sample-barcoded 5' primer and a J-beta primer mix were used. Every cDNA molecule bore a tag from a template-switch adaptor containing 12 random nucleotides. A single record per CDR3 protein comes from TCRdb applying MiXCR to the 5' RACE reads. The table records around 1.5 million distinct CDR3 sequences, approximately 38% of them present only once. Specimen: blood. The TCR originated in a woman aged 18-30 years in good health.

The CDR3 DNA follows: TGTGCCAGCAGTTTACAGGGACAGGAGAGCTACGAGCAGTACTTC. Its translation is CASSLQGQESYEQYF. The V call is TRBV12-3 or TRBV12-4, the J call TRBJ2-7, with TRBD1 matching 8 bases. The CDR3 has 15 amino acids. The junction had 6 bases not matched to a gene; V was cut back by 2 bases and J by 3 bases.